The T cell receptor beta chain described here comes from a study of tumor-infiltrating lymphocytes in primary liver carcinoma. Germline CDR1 is MNHEY and CDR2 is SVGAGI. The CDR3 covers 14 residues. Trimming stripped 5 bases from V and 4 bases from J, with 12 bases between. The investigators made TCR beta cDNA from approximately 510 ng total RNA, using a constant-region primer. For TCR beta, libraries were produced by three nested multiplex PCR rounds using slightly modified ARM-PCR. TRBV1-TRBV30 forward primers and a C-beta reverse primer were used in the first two PCR rounds, which each ran for approximately 11 cycles. TCRdb redid the calling of the multiplex PCR reads with MiXCR, one entry per CDR3 protein. The table has around 330,000 distinct CDR3 sequences, 45% to 70% seen once. RNA was extracted from whole blood without cell sorting, alongside germline DNA. This clonotype was observed once.

The receptor's source is a woman aged 30 to 39 with primary liver carcinoma and hepatitis B virus infection. This sequence joins TRBV6-5 and TRBJ2-1, with no clear D. Sequenced: peripheral blood. The CDR3 sequence is CASSGLGQYNEQFF. As DNA, the CDR3 is TGTGCCAGCAGTGGCCTAGGGCAATACAATGAGCAGTTCTTC.